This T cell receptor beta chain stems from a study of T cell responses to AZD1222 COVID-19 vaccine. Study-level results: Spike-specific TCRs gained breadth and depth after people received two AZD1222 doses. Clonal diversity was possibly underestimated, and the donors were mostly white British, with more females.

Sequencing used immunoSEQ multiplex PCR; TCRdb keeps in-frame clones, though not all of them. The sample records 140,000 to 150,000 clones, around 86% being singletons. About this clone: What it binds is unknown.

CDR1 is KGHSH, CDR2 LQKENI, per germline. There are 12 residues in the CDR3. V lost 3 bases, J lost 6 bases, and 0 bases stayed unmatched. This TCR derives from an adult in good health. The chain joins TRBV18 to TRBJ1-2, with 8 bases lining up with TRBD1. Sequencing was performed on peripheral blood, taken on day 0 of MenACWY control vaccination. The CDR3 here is CASSPDRDGYTF. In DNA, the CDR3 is TGTGCCAGCTCACCGGACAGGGATGGCTACACCTTC.